This TCR beta chain was identified in a study of blood T cell repertoires in COVID-19. Study-wide context: PBMCs, B-cell-depleted T cells, or T cells provided the cDNA or gDNA that made up the material.

The CDR3 is 14 amino acids. Trimming stripped 5 bases from V and 4 bases from J, with 12 bases between. Germline V gene data show CDR1 as KGHDR and CDR2 as SFDVKD. The table came from immunoSEQ multiplex PCR; TCRdb's copy has only in-frame clones and leaves some out. The table includes approximately 150,000 clones, 70% to 90% detected once. The source of this sequence is a man between 65 and 85 years old with acute or convalescent COVID-19. This chain joins TRBV24-1 and TRBJ2-3; D is perhaps TRBD2 (7 bases). Sequencing was performed on peripheral blood. The CDR3 region is CATSVGGGSDTQYF. The CDR3 nucleotides are TGTGCCACCAGTGTAGGCGGGGGCTCAGATACGCAGTATTTT.